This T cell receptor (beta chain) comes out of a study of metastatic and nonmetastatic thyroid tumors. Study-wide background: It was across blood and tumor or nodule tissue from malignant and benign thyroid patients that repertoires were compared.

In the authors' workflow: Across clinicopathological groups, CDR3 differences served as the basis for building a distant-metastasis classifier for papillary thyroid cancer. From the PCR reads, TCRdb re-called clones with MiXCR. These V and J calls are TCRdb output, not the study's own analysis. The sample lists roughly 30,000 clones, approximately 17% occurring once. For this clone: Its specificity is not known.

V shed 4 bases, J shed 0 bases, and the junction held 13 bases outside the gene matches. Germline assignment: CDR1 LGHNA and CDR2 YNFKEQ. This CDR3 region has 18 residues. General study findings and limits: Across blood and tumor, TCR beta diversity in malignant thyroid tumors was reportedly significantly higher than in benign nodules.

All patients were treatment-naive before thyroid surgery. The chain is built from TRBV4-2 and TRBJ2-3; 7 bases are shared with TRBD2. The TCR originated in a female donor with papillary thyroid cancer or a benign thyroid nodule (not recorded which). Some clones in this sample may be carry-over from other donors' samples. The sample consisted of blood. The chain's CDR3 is CASSRLRASGTSTDTQYF. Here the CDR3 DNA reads TGTGCCAGCAGCCGTCTCAGGGCTAGCGGAACTAGCACAGATACGCAGTATTTT.